This TCR beta chain was retrieved from a study of shared clonotypes between healthy human individuals. Study outcomes and limitations: Memory subsets had estimated richness that was generally smaller than that of naive subsets.

V gave up 5 bases and J gave up 2 bases, with 10 bases separating them. CDR3 length equals 14 residues. The germline V gene encodes CDR1 ENHRY and CDR2 SYGVKD. As originally analysed: Junction-only sequences without quality scores came from ImmunoSEQ, so filtering differed. Sequencing used immunoSEQ multiplex PCR; TCRdb keeps in-frame clones, though not all of them. That table supplies the V and J calls and clone size; D and trimming were determined from the DNA. The sample holds around 2.5 million clones, 93% seen once. This clone came up once. Its specificity is not known. Memory CD4+ cells were the fraction left after CD45RA+ naive selection.

This rearrangement joins TRBV10-3 to TRBJ2-1, with D possibly matching TRBD1 (6 bases). The sequencing input was naive CD4+ T cells from PBMCs. Indicated subset: CD45RA+ positively selected. The TCR comes from a man in his late teens or twenties in good health. Some clones in this sample may be carry-over from other donors' samples. CDR3 amino acids: CAISFTGTYNEQFF. CDR3 in DNA: TGTGCCATCAGTTTCACAGGGACCTACAATGAGCAGTTCTTC.